This T cell receptor (beta chain) was profiled in a study of T cell repertoires in cytomegalovirus infection. The wider study: The public TCR beta signatures pointed to both CMV infection and matching HLA type.

Study-level findings and limits: The ex vivo response was dominated by HLA-C-restricted CMV-specific TCR beta clonotypes.

Trimming removed 7 bases at V and 3 bases at J, with 24 bases between. The CDR3 length is 17 residues. In the case of this clonotype: Antigen unknown.

TCRdb fed the reads into MiXCR, producing one record per CDR3 protein. The sample contains more than 85,000 distinct CDR3 sequences, 23% of which appear only once. The sequence was obtained from a human donor in good health (CMV status not recorded). Some clones in this sample may be carry-over from other donors' samples. V gene TRBV12-3 or TRBV12-4 combines with J gene TRBJ2-5; D not resolved. The sequenced material came from CD8+ T cells from PBMCs. The CDR3 here is CASTNPLPIAFEETQYF. The CDR3 DNA follows: TGTGCCAGCACCAACCCTTTACCTATAGCTTTTGAAGAGACCCAGTACTTC.